Shown below are 21 T cell receptor beta chains from a single sample sequenced in a study of OX40 agonist ivuxolimab in advanced cancers. Generated by immunoSEQ multiplex PCR, the TCRdb table keeps only in-frame clones and is missing some. There are about 83,000 clones in the sample; approximately 88% occur only once, and roughly 7.3% lies in the top ten. Sequenced here: CD4+ or CD8+ T cells sorted from blood, sampled in a trial of the OX40 agonist ivuxolimab. The receptors come from an adult with an advanced solid tumor such as melanoma, head and neck, liver or kidney cancer.

The rearrangement links TRBV10-2 to TRBJ1-5, with D unresolved. V lost 3 bases, J lost 7 bases, and 10 bases lay in between. The CDR3 is 13 residues long. The germline V gene has CDR1 WSHSY and CDR2 SAAADI. CDR3 protein: CASSDTSRQPQHF. The DNA for the CDR3 is TGCGCCAGCAGTGACACTTCCCGCCAGCCCCAGCATTTT.

V usage is TRBV19 and J usage is TRBJ2-1, with 10 bases fitting TRBD2. Germline V gene sequence: CDR1 LNHDA, CDR2 SQIVND (reference sequence). This CDR3 is built from 15 residues. J lost 6 bases, V lost 3 bases, and 5 bases had no gene match. The CDR3 sequence: CASSIGSGGFNEQFF. For the CDR3, the DNA is TGTGCCAGTAGTATCGGTAGCGGGGGGTTCAATGAGCAGTTCTTC.

The chain employs TRBV7-2 and TRBJ2-1; no clear D. Germline assignment: CDR1 SGHTA and CDR2 FQGNSA. Deletions cut 3 bases from V and 4 bases from J, with 7 bases between. This CDR3 is built from 13 residues. The CDR3 sequence: CASSFGPYNEQFF. CDR3 DNA sequence: TGTGCCAGCAGCTTTGGACCGTACAATGAGCAGTTCTTC.

In DNA form, the CDR3 reads TGTGCCAGCAGCTCCGCCGGAGGGACAGGGGGCATGAACACTGAAGCTTTCTTT. Its protein product is CASSSAGGTGGMNTEAFF. This chain uses TRBV13 with TRBJ1-1, with 12 bases aligning to TRBD1. V was pared by 4 bases and J by 0 bases, with 9 bases of the junction left unmatched. CDR1 is PRHDT, CDR2 FYEKMQ, per germline (reference sequence). This CDR3 spans 18 amino acids.

The chain has TRBV11-2 and TRBJ2-2; D is unclear. This CDR3 region has 10 residues. CDR1 and CDR2 from the germline V gene are SGHAT and FQNNGV. V was pared by 8 bases and J by 7 bases, with 5 bases between. The CDR3, as DNA: TGTGCCAGCGATCACGGGGAGCTGTTTTTT. It encodes CASDHGELFF.

V is TRBV27 and J is TRBJ2-1; D tentatively fits TRBD1 or TRBD2 (5 bases each). V shed 5 bases and J shed 7 bases, with 15 bases lying between them. Germline values: CDR1 MNHEY, CDR2 SMNVEV (reference sequence). This CDR3 has 14 amino acids. CDR3 in amino acids: CASSPGTNLNEQFF. CDR3 nucleotides: TGTGCCAGCAGTCCGGGGACGAATTTGAATGAGCAGTTCTTC.

The J gene is TRBJ2-5, the V gene TRBV6-5; 12 positions agree with TRBD2. This CDR3 is 16 amino acids long. The J segment lost 4 bases and the V segment lost 2 bases, leaving 5 bases of the junction unmatched. Germline loops: CDR1 MNHEY, CDR2 SVGAGI. The CDR3 sequence: CASSYSRLAGAETQYF. As DNA, the CDR3 is TGTGCCAGCAGTTACAGTCGACTAGCGGGAGCAGAGACCCAGTACTTC.

J is TRBJ1-1 and V is TRBV30; no reliable D call. The CDR3 loop spans 14 amino acids. The germline V gene encodes CDR1 GTSNPN and CDR2 SVGIG (reference sequence). Between the trimmed V and J ends, which lost 0 bases and 1 base, there was a span of 9 bases. The CDR3 reads CAWSVRRRNTEAFF. The CDR3, as DNA: TGTGCCTGGAGTGTACGACGGAGGAACACTGAAGCTTTCTTT.

The chain carries TRBV19 and TRBJ2-6; D is unresolved. Germline CDR1 LNHDA, CDR2 SQIVND (reference sequence). The CDR3 extends over 16 amino acids. Deletions cut 5 bases from V and 2 bases from J, with 13 bases between. The CDR3 DNA sequence: TGTGCCAGTAGTTCAACCCCCCCTACTGGGGCCAACGTCCTGACTTTC. Translating it yields CASSSTPPTGANVLTF. Variable domain in full (rest from reference TRBV19 and TRBJ2-6): DGGITQSPKYLFRKEGQNVTLSCEQNLNHDAMYWYRQDPGQGLRLIYYSQIVNDFQKGDIAEGYSVSREKKESFPLTVTSAQKNPTAFYLCASSSTPPTGANVLTFGAGSRLTVL.

This clone was observed a single time. The chain employs TRBV18 and TRBJ1-1; D is unresolved. This CDR3 is built from 13 residues. V was shortened by 8 bases and J by 2 bases, with 12 bases between the two germline ends. Germline V CDR1 and CDR2: KGHSH, LQKENI. CDR3 bases: TGTGCCAGCGGTTTCGCGTTCAACACTGAAGCTTTCTTT. This translates into CASGFAFNTEAFF.

This clone appeared once. This chain links TRBV4-3 with TRBJ2-3, with 16 nucleotides matching TRBD2. This CDR3 spans 15 amino acids. Germline lookup yields CDR1 LGHNA and CDR2 YSLEER. The junction had 6 bases not matched to a gene; V was cut back by 1 base and J by 14 bases. The CDR3 DNA is TGCGCCAGCAGCCAAGGATTGGGACTAGCGGGAGGGGTGTATTTT. Its protein is CASSQGLGLAGGVYF.

The V gene is TRBV5-4, the J gene TRBJ2-7; 11 bases are shared with TRBD1. V was clipped by 0 bases and J by 0 bases; unmatched bases: 2. The CDR3 is 16 residues long. Germline values: CDR1 SGHNT, CDR2 YYREEE (reference sequence). CDR3 protein: CASSLGTGGLSYEQYF. Written as DNA, the CDR3 is TGTGCCAGCAGCTTGGGGACAGGGGGCCTCTCCTACGAGCAGTACTTC.

The chain is built from TRBV6-1 and TRBJ1-1; no definite D call. The CDR3 sequence is 15 residues long. Germline V gene data show CDR1 as MNHNS and CDR2 as SASEGT. The V end was cut by 2 bases, the J end by 0 bases, with 10 bases between. The CDR3 is CASSEYPFMNTEAFF. In nucleotides, the CDR3 is TGTGCCAGCAGTGAATATCCATTCATGAACACTGAAGCTTTCTTT.

This clone was found a few times. The genes are TRBV7-2 and TRBJ2-1, with 7 bases aligning to TRBD2. CDR3 length: 13 amino acids. Unmatched junction bases numbered 4, after V lost 2 bases and J lost 9 bases. Germline V gene data show CDR1 as SGHTA and CDR2 as FQGNSA. This CDR3 is CASSLLAETEQFF. DNA for the CDR3: TGTGCCAGCAGCTTACTAGCGGAGACTGAGCAGTTCTTC.

The V call is TRBV30, the J call TRBJ2-7; perhaps TRBD2 as D (5 bases). The ends were cut back, 2 bases at V and 4 bases at J, with 9 bases in the middle. Germline V lookup: CDR1 GTSNPN, CDR2 SVGIG (reference sequence). CDR3 size: 12 residues. The CDR3 DNA is TGTGCCTGGAGTCGGGAAGGGTACGAGCAGTACTTC. Its translation: CAWSREGYEQYF.

The chain links TRBV19 to TRBJ1-5; D is ambiguous. Per the germline V gene, CDR1 is LNHDA and CDR2 is SQIVND (reference sequence). This CDR3 is 15 amino acids long. The V and J ends lost 7 bases and 2 bases respectively, with 15 bases between them. The CDR3 sequence is CASTLSPEGNQPQHF. CDR3 nucleotide sequence: TGTGCCAGTACCCTTTCGCCCGAGGGCAATCAGCCCCAGCATTTT.

This clone was seen only once. The gene calls are TRBV5-1 and TRBJ2-1, with D uncertain. Germline loops: CDR1 SGHRS, CDR2 YFSETQ. The CDR3 covers 17 residues. Trimming pared 0 bases from V and 3 bases from J, leaving 16 bases between. CDR3 amino acids: CASSLEGEVLYYNEQFF. CDR3 nucleotide sequence: TGCGCCAGCAGCTTGGAAGGAGAAGTTTTATACTACAATGAGCAGTTCTTC.

The chain employs TRBV6-1 and TRBJ2-7; no reliable D call. The germline V gene has CDR1 MNHNS and CDR2 SASEGT. The CDR3 spans 15 residues. Trimming removed 2 bases from V and 0 bases from J, with 11 bases in between. CDR3 sequence (DNA): TGTGCCAGCAGTGAACCGGGTCTTAGCTCCTACGAGCAGTACTTC. Protein sequence: CASSEPGLSSYEQYF.

This clone has only one observation. V and J are TRBV6-6 and TRBJ1-1; tentative D call: TRBD1 (6 bases). The CDR3 covers 12 residues. With 5 bases removed from V and 8 bases from J, the gap between germline ends came to 12 bases. Germline CDR1 MNHNY, CDR2 SVGAGI (reference sequence). Here the CDR3 reads CASSRATGEAFF. In nucleotides, the CDR3 is TGTGCCAGCAGTAGGGCAACAGGGGAAGCTTTCTTT.

The genes are TRBV10-1 and TRBJ1-1, with D uncertain. The CDR3 totals 13 residues. Trimming took 3 bases from V and 1 from J, leaving 6 bases between them. Germline CDR1 WNHNN, CDR2 SYGVQD (reference sequence). The DNA of the CDR3 is TGCGCCAGCAGTGAACAGTCGAACACTGAAGCTTTCTTT. This sequence encodes CASSEQSNTEAFF.

The rearrangement links TRBV6-5 to TRBJ1-5; TRBD1 is a possible D gene (6 bases). V lost 0 bases, J lost 4 bases, and 7 bases lay in between. Germline CDR1 is MNHEY and CDR2 is SVGAGI. The CDR3 totals 14 residues. In DNA form, the CDR3 reads TGTGCCAGCAGTTACTCAGGGGGAAATCAGCCCCAGCATTTT. This gives the protein CASSYSGGNQPQHF.